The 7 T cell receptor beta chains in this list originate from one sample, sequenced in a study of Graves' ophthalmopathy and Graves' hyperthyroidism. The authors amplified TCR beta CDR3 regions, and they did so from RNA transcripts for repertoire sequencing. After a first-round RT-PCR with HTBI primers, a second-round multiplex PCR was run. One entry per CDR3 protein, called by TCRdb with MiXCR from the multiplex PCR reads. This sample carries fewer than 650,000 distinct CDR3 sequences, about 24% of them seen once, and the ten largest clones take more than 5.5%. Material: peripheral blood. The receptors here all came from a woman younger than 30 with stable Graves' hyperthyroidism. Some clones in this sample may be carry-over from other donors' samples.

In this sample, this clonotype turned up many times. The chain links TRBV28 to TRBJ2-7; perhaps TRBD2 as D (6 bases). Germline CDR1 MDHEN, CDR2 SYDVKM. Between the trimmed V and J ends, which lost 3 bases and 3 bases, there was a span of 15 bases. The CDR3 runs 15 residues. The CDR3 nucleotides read TGTGCCAGCAGTTTCCGGAGGGGTATGGGCTACGAGCAGTACTTC. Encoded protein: CASSFRRGMGYEQYF.

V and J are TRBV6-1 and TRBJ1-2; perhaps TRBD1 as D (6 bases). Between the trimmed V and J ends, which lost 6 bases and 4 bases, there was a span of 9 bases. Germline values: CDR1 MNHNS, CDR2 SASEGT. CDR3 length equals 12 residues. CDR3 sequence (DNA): TGTGCCAGCAGGGAGACAGGCTATGGCTACACCTTC. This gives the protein CASRETGYGYTF.

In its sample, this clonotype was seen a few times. The CDR3 DNA follows: TGTGCCAGCAGTCAACAGGGGCCTCAGGCCCCCCTCCACTTT. Translated: CASSQQGPQAPLHF. This chain uses TRBV6-1 with TRBJ1-6, with 7 positions matching TRBD1. Germline CDR1 MNHNS, CDR2 SASEGT. CDR3 length equals 14 residues. Trimming removed 5 bases from V and 13 bases from J; junction bases left unmatched: 11.

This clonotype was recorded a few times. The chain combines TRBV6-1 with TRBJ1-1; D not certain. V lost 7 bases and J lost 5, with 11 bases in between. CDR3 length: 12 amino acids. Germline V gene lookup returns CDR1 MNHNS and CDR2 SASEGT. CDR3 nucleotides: TGTGCCAGCACCCTAGGGCAGACTGAAGCTTTCTTT. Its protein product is CASTLGQTEAFF.

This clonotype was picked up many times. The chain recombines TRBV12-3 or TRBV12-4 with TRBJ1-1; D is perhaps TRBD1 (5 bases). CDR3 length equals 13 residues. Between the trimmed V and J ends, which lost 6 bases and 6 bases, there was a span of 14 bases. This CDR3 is CASRRRDRAEAFF. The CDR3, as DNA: TGTGCCAGCAGACGCAGGGACCGCGCTGAAGCTTTCTTT.

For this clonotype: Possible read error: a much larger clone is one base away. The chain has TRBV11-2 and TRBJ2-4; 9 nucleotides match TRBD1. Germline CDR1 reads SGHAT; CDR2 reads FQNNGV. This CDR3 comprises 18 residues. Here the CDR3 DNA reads TGTGCCAGCAACCCCGGGACAGGGAGTACACTAGCCAAAAACATTAAGTACTTC. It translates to CASNPGTGSTLAKNIKYF.

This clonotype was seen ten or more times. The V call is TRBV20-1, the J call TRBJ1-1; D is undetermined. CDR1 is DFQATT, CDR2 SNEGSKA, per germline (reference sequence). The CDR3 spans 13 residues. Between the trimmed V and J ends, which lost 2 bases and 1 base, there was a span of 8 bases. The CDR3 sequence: CSARPPGNTEAFF. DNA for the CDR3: TGCAGTGCTAGACCCCCTGGGAACACTGAAGCTTTCTTT.